This TCR beta chain was recorded in a study of T cells in localized non-small cell lung cancer. General observations from the study: Researchers found a median approximately 55 of the top 100 tumor clones in adjacent lung. The study linked higher blood T cell density to longer overall survival.

The method was immunoSEQ multiplex PCR; TCRdb's version includes in-frame clones alone and lacks a portion of them. This table has 60,000 to 65,000 clones, roughly 90% appearing once. As concerns this clone: Antigen unknown.

The CDR3 sequence is 16 residues long. Trimming pared 5 bases from V and 0 bases from J, leaving 16 bases between. Per germline, CDR1 LNHDA and CDR2 SQIVND (reference sequence). The sample here was peripheral blood, taken before any cancer treatment. The origin of this receptor is a woman aged 40-69 years with stage I lung adenocarcinoma. The rearrangement joins TRBV19 to TRBJ1-1, with a weak D call TRBD1 (5 bases). This CDR3 is CASSGGSGFMNTEAFF. DNA of the CDR3: TGTGCCAGTAGTGGTGGATCAGGGTTCATGAACACTGAAGCTTTCTTT.